This note documents a single T cell receptor beta chain sequence. Antigen unknown. The V gene's germline CDR1 is KGHDR and CDR2 SFDVKD. CDR3 size: 16 residues. Trimming cost V 5 bases and J 3 bases, with 18 bases left between them. TCRdb's copy holds only in-frame clones and misses some; the assay was immunoSEQ multiplex PCR. Counted here are tens of thousands of clones, around 70% occurring once; the ten biggest clones make up around 1.5%. The source of the sample is a study of vaccination effects on CD4 cells after COVID-19. CD4+ T cells specific for antigen were expanded with viral peptide pools by the ViraFEST assay before sequencing. Culturing for 10 days preceded CD4+ T cell isolation. Negative nucleocapsid antibody tests before and after vaccination confirmed no previous SARS-CoV-2 infection. PBMC cultures contained over 1.5 million cells per well, approximately 9.2 IU/ml IL-2 and 10 ug/ml peptides. Fresh IL-2-containing medium replaced half the medium on days 3 and 7.

V gene TRBV24-1 combines with J gene TRBJ1-2, with D perhaps matching TRBD1 (5 bases). The specimen was CD4+ T cells from PBMCs cultured with HCoV-229E spike peptides, collected before COVID-19 vaccination. This TCR was recovered from a human donor who received a COVID-19 vaccine. The CDR3 sequence: CATSAPAFSGDYGYTF. CDR3 DNA: TGTGCCACCAGTGCCCCAGCATTCTCGGGGGACTATGGCTACACCTTC.